Listed here is a single TCR beta chain. The antigen is undetermined. This sample stems from a study of blood T cells in healthy people across ages. Study-wide points: Roughly linear declines in TCR beta diversity per million T cells occurred with age. The study could not conclusively compare naive and antigen-experienced cells, given its unsorted PBMCs. The authors considered diversity estimates from one million T cells to be underestimates.

Primers used in a second PCR of roughly 6 to 11 cycles were a sample-barcoded 5' primer and a J-beta primer mix. Each sample yielded at least 3 million CDR3-containing paired-end reads. In TCRdb, the 5' RACE reads were re-called with MiXCR into one record per CDR3 protein. The sample has roughly 680,000 distinct CDR3 sequences; around half are singletons. The receptor comes from an older woman in good health. Material: blood.

As DNA, the CDR3 is TGTGCCAGCAGTTTAAGCTACAGGGAGAACAATGAGCAGTTCTTC. This codes for CASSLSYRENNEQFF. The J gene is TRBJ2-1, the V gene TRBV12-3 or TRBV12-4; the D gene is possibly TRBD1 (6 bases). Between the trimmed V and J ends, which lost 2 bases and 5 bases, there was a span of 13 bases. The CDR3 totals 15 residues.